The source of this T cell receptor beta chain is a study of cytomegalovirus exposure and HLA in healthy donors. Study results and caveats: Reported findings show TCR beta sequences accurately forecast HLA-A and HLA-B alleles in most subjects. In an earlier analysis, productive rearrangement rates for most beta V segments clustered near 87% or 30%. Immune exposure data for these donors was limited to CMV serostatus.

Concerning this clone: Its matching antigen is unknown.

Amplification used 60 Vbeta primers and 13 Jbeta primers. Assay used: immunoSEQ multiplex PCR; TCRdb lists only in-frame clones, some missing. The sample records 120,000 or so clones, 75% to 90% being singletons. There are 15 residues in the CDR3. J was trimmed by 3 bases and V by 5 bases; bases with no gene match: 6. CDR1 is LNHDA, CDR2 SQIVND, per germline (reference sequence). The sequence was obtained from a man aged 18 to 29 in good health and CMV-seropositive. Sequenced sample: PBMCs. The chain uses TRBV19 and TRBJ2-1; TRBD2 matches at 8 bases. The CDR3 region has the DNA TGTGCCAGTAGTTTCCGGGGGGGCCTCTACAATGAGCAGTTCTTC. It is translated as CASSFRGGLYNEQFF.